These 27 T cell receptor beta chains originate from one sample sequenced in a study of blood T cell repertoires in COVID-19. The protocol was immunoSEQ multiplex PCR, while the TCRdb copy is restricted to in-frame clones and leaves out a portion. The sample has 200,000 to 300,000 clones; around 88% are singletons. The material sequenced was peripheral blood. The receptors derive from a woman in her 30s with COVID-19, enrolled during active disease.

This chain connects TRBV10-1 to TRBJ1-2, with 7 bases that match TRBD1. CDR1 and CDR2 from the germline V gene are WNHNN and SYGVQD (reference sequence). The V segment lost 6 bases and the J segment 4 bases; nucleotides outside the gene matches: 2. CDR3 length equals 12 residues. The CDR3 bases are TGCGCCAGCAGCGACAGGGCCTATGGCTACACCTTC. Its protein is CASSDRAYGYTF.

The chain recombines TRBV4-2 with TRBJ2-2; a weak D match, TRBD1 (6 bases). The CDR3 is 14 amino acids. Trimming removed 1 base from V and 3 bases from J, with 6 bases in between. Germline V gives CDR1 LGHNA, CDR2 YNFKEQ. The CDR3 protein is CASSQGQDTGELFF. CDR3 bases: TGTGCCAGCAGCCAAGGACAGGACACCGGGGAGCTGTTTTTT.

The chain combines TRBV6-5 with TRBJ2-1; TRBD1 aligns across 7 bases. The ends lost 0 bases at V and 8 bases at J; junction bases unmatched: 7. This CDR3 has 15 residues. Germline V gene sequence: CDR1 MNHEY, CDR2 SVGAGI. CDR3 protein: CASSYSGTVTDEQFF. Here the CDR3 DNA reads TGTGCCAGCAGTTACTCAGGGACAGTCACGGATGAGCAGTTCTTC.

This chain uses TRBV19 with TRBJ2-3, with no clear D. Trimming took off 3 bases at V and 0 bases at J, with 4 bases between the two ends. Germline CDR1 is LNHDA and CDR2 is SQIVND (reference sequence). CDR3 length: 13 residues. In DNA form, the CDR3 reads TGTGCCAGTAGTATGTCTAGCACAGATACGCAGTATTTT. Amino acids: CASSMSSTDTQYF.

The chain recombines TRBV3-1 (or the pseudogene TRBV3-2) with TRBJ2-7; 14 nucleotides agree with TRBD2. There are 16 residues in the CDR3. V was pared by 4 bases and J by 6 bases, with 8 bases of the junction left unmatched. The germline CDR1 and CDR2 sequences are LGHDT and YNNKEL (reference sequence). CDR3 in amino acids: CASSPGLAGGYGEQYF. For the CDR3, the DNA is TGTGCCAGCAGCCCTGGACTAGCGGGGGGTTACGGCGAGCAGTACTTC.

V usage is TRBV4-3 and J usage is TRBJ2-3, with 10 positions matching TRBD2. The CDR3 runs 17 residues. Germline trimming cut 6 bases from V and 3 bases from J; bases unmatched to any gene: 12. Germline lookup yields CDR1 LGHNA and CDR2 YSLEER. The CDR3 sequence: CASSYDVAGGGTDTQYF. The CDR3 nucleotides read TGCGCCAGCAGTTACGACGTAGCGGGAGGTGGGACAGATACGCAGTATTTT.

This clone was seen once. V is TRBV9 and J is TRBJ1-5; tentative D call: TRBD1 (5 bases). V was pared by 0 bases and J by 5 bases, with 15 bases between. Germline loops: CDR1 SGDLS, CDR2 YYNGEE. CDR3 length: 16 amino acids. CDR3 region: CASSVAQGAVYQPQHF. The CDR3 DNA reads TGTGCCAGCAGCGTAGCTCAAGGGGCCGTCTATCAGCCCCAGCATTTT. Full variable domain (missing parts from reference TRBV9 and TRBJ1-5): DSGVTQTPKHLITATGQRVTLRCSPRSGDLSVYWYQQSLDQGLQFLIQYYNGEERAKGNILERFSAQQFPDLHSELNLSSLELGDSALYFCASSVAQGAVYQPQHFGDGTRLSIL.

The chain uses TRBV5-1 and TRBJ1-6, with 7 bases identical to TRBD1. V shed 5 bases, J shed 10 bases, and the junction held 15 bases outside the gene matches. Germline CDR1 is SGHRS and CDR2 is YFSETQ. The CDR3 runs to 16 residues. CDR3 nucleotides: TGCGCCAGCAGACCCGACAGGGTAATGTCCAGCTCACCCCTCCACTTT. This sequence encodes CASRPDRVMSSSPLHF.

This clone was counted a single time. This sequence joins TRBV2 and TRBJ2-3, with a possible D match to TRBD2 (5 bases). Germline values: CDR1 SNHLY, CDR2 FYNNEI. This CDR3 comprises 12 residues. Trimming shortened V by 7 bases and J by 1 base, and 6 bases separated the two germline ends. CDR3 nucleotide sequence: TGTGCCAGCAAACTAGGCACAGATACGCAGTATTTT. It is translated as CASKLGTDTQYF. The variable domain in full, completed from reference TRBV2 and TRBJ2-3, reads EPEVTQTPSHQVTQMGQEVILRCVPISNHLYFYWYRQILGQKVEFLVSFYNNEISEKSEIFDDQFSVERPDGSNFTLKIRSTKLEDSAMYFCASKLGTDTQYFGPGTRLTVL.

The V call is TRBV18, the J call TRBJ2-1, with 8 bases that match TRBD1. The V gene end was trimmed by 3 bases and the J gene end by 6 bases; junction bases not matched to a gene: 4. The CDR3 is made up of 14 amino acids. Germline lookup yields CDR1 KGHSH and CDR2 LQKENI. CDR3 bases: TGTGCCAGCTCACCGAACGACAGGGGCAATGAGCAGTTCTTC. Encoded protein: CASSPNDRGNEQFF.

The rearrangement uses TRBV25-1 and TRBJ2-1, with 9 nucleotides matching TRBD2. The V gene end was trimmed by 2 bases and the J gene end by 8 bases; junction bases not matched to a gene: 7. The CDR3 is made up of 15 amino acids. Germline loops: CDR1 MGHDK, CDR2 SYGVNS. In nucleotides, the CDR3 is TGTGCCAGCAGTGAAAAGGTCCGCGGGGGGGATGAGCAGTTCTTC. This sequence encodes CASSEKVRGGDEQFF.

The J gene is TRBJ2-1, the V gene TRBV7-9; 10 nucleotides agree with TRBD1. This CDR3 is built from 16 residues. CDR1 is SEHNR, CDR2 FQNEAQ, per germline (reference sequence). V gave up 0 bases and J gave up 9 bases; unmatched junction bases: 8. CDR3 protein: CASSLALGQGVVEQFF. In DNA, the CDR3 is TGTGCCAGCAGCTTAGCGCTCGGACAGGGGGTGGTTGAGCAGTTCTTC.

In DNA, the CDR3 is TGCGCCAGCAGTGAGGGGCTAGCGGACTACAATGAGCAGTTCTTC. Translated: CASSEGLADYNEQFF. The chain links TRBV10-1 to TRBJ2-1; 7 positions agree with TRBD2. Germline V gene lookup returns CDR1 WNHNN and CDR2 SYGVQD (reference sequence). CDR3 length: 15 residues. V dropped 2 bases and J dropped 3; count of bases not matched to a gene: 4.

Here the CDR3 DNA reads TGTGCCAGCAGCTTACGCCCCGGGGGGTACAATGAGCAGTTCTTC. Its translation: CASSLRPGGYNEQFF. The V call is TRBV7-2, the J call TRBJ2-1, with TRBD2 matching over 7 bases. The CDR3 extends over 15 amino acids. The V and J ends lost 2 bases and 4 bases, in that order; junction bases with no gene match: 5. In germline, CDR1 is SGHTA, CDR2 FQGNSA.

The gene calls are TRBV19 and TRBJ2-5; weak D call: TRBD1 (5 bases). CDR1 and CDR2 (germline): LNHDA, SQIVND (reference sequence). Trimming cost V 5 bases and J 1 base, with 17 bases left between them. The CDR3 loop spans 16 amino acids. DNA for the CDR3: TGTGCCAGTAGTCCCCAGACAGCTACTATCCAAGAGACCCAGTACTTC. Residues: CASSPQTATIQETQYF.

The rearrangement links TRBV7-2 to TRBJ1-1, with TRBD1 matching over 7 bases. The trim removed 9 bases at V and 1 base at J, leaving 11 bases unmatched. Germline values: CDR1 SGHTA, CDR2 FQGNSA. The CDR3 covers 15 residues. Here the CDR3 DNA reads TGTGCCAGTGGGGGTGGGGGACAGCCGAACACTGAAGCTTTCTTT. It is translated as CASGGGGQPNTEAFF.

This clone was observed a handful of times. The chain joins TRBV7-2 to TRBJ2-7; possible D gene TRBD2, 6 bases. V lost 2 bases and J 9 bases, leaving 8 bases between the germline ends. The CDR3 sequence is 11 residues long. Per the germline V gene, CDR1 is SGHTA and CDR2 is FQGNSA. The CDR3 DNA sequence: TGTGCCAGCAGCTTATCGGGACTGCAGTACTTC. Translated, it gives CASSLSGLQYF.

The genes are TRBV30 and TRBJ2-7; weak D call: TRBD1 (6 bases). This CDR3 has 13 residues. V was cut by 2 bases and J by 3 bases, with 11 bases left in between. In germline, CDR1 is GTSNPN, CDR2 SVGIG (reference sequence). This CDR3 reads CAWSPGEFYEQYV. CDR3 DNA: TGTGCCTGGAGTCCAGGGGAATTCTACGAGCAGTACGTC.

The chain couples TRBV7-2 to TRBJ2-7; D might be TRBD2 (6 bases). This CDR3 contains 15 residues. Germline CDR1 is SGHTA and CDR2 is FQGNSA. V dropped 2 bases and J dropped 3 bases, with 14 bases sitting between them. CDR3 protein: CASSLPGGARYEQYF. The DNA of the CDR3 is TGTGCCAGCAGCTTACCGGGCGGGGCCCGCTACGAGCAGTACTTC.

This clone was counted once. The chain uses TRBV9 and TRBJ2-3; 8 nucleotides line up with TRBD2. This CDR3 is 17 amino acids long. The germline CDR1 and CDR2 sequences are SGDLS and YYNGEE. The J segment lost 4 bases and the V segment lost 3 bases, leaving 13 bases of the junction unmatched. The CDR3 DNA reads as TGTGCCAGCAGCGCCCCCACCGGGACTAGAGGTTCAGATACGCAGTATTTT. Translating gives CASSAPTGTRGSDTQYF.

This chain links TRBV30 with TRBJ2-3, with D unresolved. The germline V gene has CDR1 GTSNPN and CDR2 SVGIG (reference sequence). The V and J ends lost 2 bases and 2 bases respectively, with 8 bases between them. The CDR3 totals 13 residues. CDR3 coding DNA: TGTGCCTGGAGTCCTTACTCCACAGATACGCAGTATTTT. Protein: CAWSPYSTDTQYF.

The V gene is TRBV5-6, the J gene TRBJ2-5; TRBD2 might be the D (6 bases). The CDR3 is made up of 13 amino acids. In germline, CDR1 is SGHDT, CDR2 YYEEEE. V dropped 3 bases and J dropped 5 bases, with 11 bases sitting between them. The CDR3 is CASSSGTFETQYF. CDR3 nucleotides: TGTGCCAGCAGCTCAGGGACTTTTGAGACCCAGTACTTC.

This clone was observed once. CDR3 bases: TGTGCCTGGAGTGTGAGAATGGACACTGAAGCTTTCTTT. This translates into CAWSVRMDTEAFF. The V call is TRBV30, the J call TRBJ1-1; D uncertain. The CDR3 is 13 residues long. Trimming shortened V by 0 bases and J by 3 bases, and 8 bases separated the two germline ends. Germline CDR1 is GTSNPN and CDR2 is SVGIG (reference sequence).

Only a few counts were recorded for this clone. V gene TRBV7-8 combines with J gene TRBJ2-2; D uncertain. The CDR3 length is 13 residues. Trimming removed 4 bases at V and 5 bases at J, with 8 bases between. Germline assignment: CDR1 SGHVS and CDR2 FQNEAQ. The CDR3 bases are TGTGCCAGCAGCTCCCAGAGGACCGGGGAGCTGTTTTTT. It is translated as CASSSQRTGELFF.

This clone appeared once. V gene TRBV10-3 combines with J gene TRBJ1-2; tentatively, D is TRBD1 (5 bases). The CDR3 runs to 14 residues. V was pared by 3 bases and J by 7 bases, with 15 bases between. Germline values: CDR1 ENHRY, CDR2 SYGVKD. DNA for the CDR3: TGTGCCATCAGTGAACAGGAAGACAGATTTGGCTACACCTTC. This translates into CAISEQEDRFGYTF.

The chain is built from TRBV3-1 (or the pseudogene TRBV3-2) and TRBJ1-1; D perhaps matches TRBD1 (6 bases). V shed 4 bases and J shed 3 bases, with 9 bases lying between them. Germline V gene data show CDR1 as LGHDT and CDR2 as YNNKEL (reference sequence). CDR3 length: 13 residues. CDR3 sequence reads: CASSLGGHTEAFF. The CDR3 DNA follows: TGTGCCAGCAGCCTCGGGGGGCACACTGAAGCTTTCTTT.

The chain joins TRBV7-9 to TRBJ2-1; 15 bases agree with TRBD2. Germline V gene data show CDR1 as SEHNR and CDR2 as FQNEAQ (reference sequence). J gave up 9 bases and V 5 bases, and 8 bases lay outside the gene matches. This CDR3 has 16 residues. The CDR3 sequence is CASSPRTSGGASEQFF. The CDR3 DNA reads TGTGCCAGCAGCCCGAGGACTAGCGGGGGGGCCAGTGAGCAGTTCTTC. Full variable domain (missing parts from reference TRBV7-9 and TRBJ2-1): DTGVSQNPRHKITKRGQNVTFRCDPISEHNRLYWYRQTLGQGPEFLTYFQNEAQLEKSRLLSDRFSAERPKGSFSTLEIQRTEQGDSAMYLCASSPRTSGGASEQFFGPGTRLTVL.